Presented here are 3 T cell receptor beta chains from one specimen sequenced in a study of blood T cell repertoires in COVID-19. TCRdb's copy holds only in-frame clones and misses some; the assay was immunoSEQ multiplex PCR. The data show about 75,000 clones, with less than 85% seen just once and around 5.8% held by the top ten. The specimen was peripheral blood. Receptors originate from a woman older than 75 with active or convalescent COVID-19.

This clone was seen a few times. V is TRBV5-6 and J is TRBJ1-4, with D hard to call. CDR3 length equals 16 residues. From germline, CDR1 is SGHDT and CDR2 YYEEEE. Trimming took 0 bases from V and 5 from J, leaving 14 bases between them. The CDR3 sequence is CASSLANLVRNEKLFF. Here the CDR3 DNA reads TGTGCCAGCAGCTTGGCCAATTTAGTACGGAATGAAAAACTGTTTTTT.

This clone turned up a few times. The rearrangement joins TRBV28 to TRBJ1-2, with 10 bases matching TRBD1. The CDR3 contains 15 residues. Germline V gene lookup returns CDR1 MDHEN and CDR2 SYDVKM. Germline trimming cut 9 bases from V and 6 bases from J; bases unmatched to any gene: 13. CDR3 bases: TGTGCCAGTGAGACAGGGGGCATGGTCGGGAATGGCTACACCTTC. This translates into CASETGGMVGNGYTF.

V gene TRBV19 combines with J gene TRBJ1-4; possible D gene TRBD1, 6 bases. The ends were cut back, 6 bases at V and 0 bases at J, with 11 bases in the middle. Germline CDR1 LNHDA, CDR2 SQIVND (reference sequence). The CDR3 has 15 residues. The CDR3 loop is CASRPQGATNEKLFF. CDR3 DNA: TGTGCCAGTAGGCCACAGGGTGCAACTAATGAAAAACTGTTTTTT.